This record concerns one T cell receptor beta chain sequence. Its matching antigen is unknown. V was pared by 5 bases and J by 6 bases, with 10 bases of the junction left unmatched. The CDR3 is 15 amino acids. Germline V lookup: CDR1 SGHVS, CDR2 FNYEAQ. This record comes from a study of regulatory T cells. CD4+ cells were sorted into CD25-high CD127-low regulatory cells and CD25-low CD127-high conventional cells. Overall study findings and caveats: Skewed V and J usage and few unique V-J pairs marked patient repertoires, most in Tregs. Hydrophobic residues at CDR3 positions 6 and 7 were enriched in conventional CD4+ T cells of CD3G-deficient patients.

The primer mix had 52 TRBV and 13 TRBJ primers. Libraries were prepared by immunoSEQ multiplex PCR; TCRdb keeps only in-frame clonotypes and omits some of them. This table holds roughly 32,000 clones, around 89% found once. Sequenced sample: conventional CD4+ T cells sorted from blood. The rearrangement uses TRBV7-6 and TRBJ2-7; 10 positions match TRBD1. The receptor was isolated from a person aged 18-35 years with CD3G deficiency. The CDR3 nucleotides read TGTGCCAGCAGCCCCCGGACAGGGGGGCTCGGCGAGCAGTACTTC. It yields the protein CASSPRTGGLGEQYF.